This T cell receptor (beta chain) was identified during a study of blood T cell repertoires in COVID-19. The overall study: Acute-phase and convalescent COVID-19 samples originated in the United States, Italy and Spain. T cells, B-cell-depleted T cells, or PBMCs supplied cDNA or gDNA.

In the original processing: From reference gene primer amplification, estimates of nucleated cell counts were derived. Method: immunoSEQ multiplex PCR; TCRdb's copy keeps in-frame clones and lacks some. The V and J calls and clone size are taken from that table; D and trimming were inferred from the DNA. The repertoire has about 67,000 clones, about 83% of them found once; the top ten carry around 20%. This CDR3 comprises 13 residues. V lost 7 bases and J 2 bases, leaving 10 bases between the germline ends. CDR1 is SGHKS and CDR2 is YYEKEE in the germline V gene (reference sequence). The TCR originated in an elderly woman with acute or convalescent COVID-19. Sequenced: peripheral blood. The chain couples TRBV5-5 to TRBJ1-5; D perhaps matches TRBD1 (6 bases). CDR3: CASSRGGNQPQHF. The DNA of the CDR3 is TGTGCCAGCTCCAGGGGTGGCAATCAGCCCCAGCATTTT.